The 27 T cell receptor beta chains presented below share a single source sample, sequenced in a study of blood T cell repertoires in COVID-19. TCRdb keeps only in-frame clones here, not all; method: immunoSEQ multiplex PCR. The table lists more than 150,000 clones, roughly 80% of them singletons, with approximately 15% in the top ten. Sequenced input: peripheral blood. These receptors all stem from a woman older than 75 with acute or convalescent COVID-19.

The chain recombines TRBV19 with TRBJ2-3, with TRBD2 matching over 11 bases. The J segment lost 4 bases and the V segment lost 11 bases, leaving 8 bases of the junction unmatched. Germline V gene lookup returns CDR1 LNHDA and CDR2 SQIVND (reference sequence). CDR3 length: 14 residues. The CDR3 is CASRAGLAADTQYF. In DNA form, the CDR3 reads TGTGCCTCCCGAGCGGGACTAGCGGCAGATACGCAGTATTTT.

The chain couples TRBV18 to TRBJ2-7; the D is unclear. CDR3 size: 13 residues. The V gene's germline CDR1 is KGHSH and CDR2 LQKENI. V shed 2 bases and J shed 3 bases, with 8 bases lying between them. The DNA of the CDR3 is TGTGCCAGCTCACCAACAGATATCTACGAGCAGTACTTC. Translated: CASSPTDIYEQYF. Drawing the rest from reference TRBV18 and TRBJ2-7, the complete variable domain is NAGVMQNPRHLVRRRGQEARLRCSPMKGHSHVYWYRQLPEEGLKFMVYLQKENIIDESGMPKERFSAEFPKEGPSILRIQQVVRGDSAAYFCASSPTDIYEQYFGPGTRLTVT.

The V call is TRBV2, the J call TRBJ2-7, with D perhaps matching TRBD1 (6 bases). The V gene lost 5 bases and the J gene lost 2 bases, with 19 bases spanning the gap. The germline gives CDR1 SNHLY, CDR2 FYNNEI. CDR3 length equals 16 residues. This CDR3 reads CASSPGQHYGTYEQYF. DNA of the CDR3: TGTGCCAGCAGTCCTGGACAGCACTATGGAACCTACGAGCAGTACTTC. Looking up the rest from reference TRBV2 and TRBJ2-7 gives the full variable domain: EPEVTQTPSHQVTQMGQEVILRCVPISNHLYFYWYRQILGQKVEFLVSFYNNEISEKSEIFDDQFSVERPDGSNFTLKIRSTKLEDSAMYFCASSPGQHYGTYEQYFGPGTRLTVT.

This clone was counted a few times. The rearrangement links TRBV7-2 to TRBJ1-1, with TRBD1 matching 7 bases. Germline V gives CDR1 SGHTA, CDR2 FQGNSA. CDR3 length: 16 residues. With V trimmed by 5 bases and J by 1 base, 10 bases remained unmatched. This CDR3 is CASSRGGGRANTEAFF. As DNA, the CDR3 is TGTGCCAGCAGCAGAGGGGGCGGCAGGGCGAACACTGAAGCTTTCTTT. Combining the CDR3 with reference TRBV7-2 and TRBJ1-1 gives the whole variable domain GAGVSQSPSNKVTEKGKDVELRCDPISGHTALYWYRQSLGQGLEFLIYFQGNSAPDKSGLPSDRFSAERTGGSVSTLTIQRTQQEDSAVYLCASSRGGGRANTEAFFGQGTRLTVV.

The chain employs TRBV5-1 and TRBJ1-6; D not resolved. V lost 4 bases and J 8 bases, leaving 10 bases between the germline ends. CDR1 and CDR2 from the germline V gene are SGHRS and YFSETQ. CDR3 length: 13 amino acids. CDR3 sequence: CASSTGSDSPLHF. The CDR3 coding sequence is TGCGCCAGCAGCACGGGGTCGGATTCACCCCTCCACTTT.

This chain connects TRBV18 to TRBJ1-1, with TRBD1 identical over 7 bases. Germline CDR1 is KGHSH and CDR2 is LQKENI. With 2 bases clipped from V and 2 bases from J, the junction kept 5 bases outside the gene matches. The CDR3 runs to 15 residues. CDR3 amino acids: CASSPTGAFNTEAFF. CDR3 bases: TGTGCCAGCTCACCAACAGGGGCCTTCAACACTGAAGCTTTCTTT.

J is TRBJ2-7 and V is TRBV7-9; D not resolved. Germline V CDR1 and CDR2: SEHNR, FQNEAQ (reference sequence). The V end was cut by 5 bases, the J end by 3 bases, with 5 bases between. The CDR3 extends over 11 amino acids. The CDR3 DNA sequence: TGTGCCAGCAGCCCTAGCTACGAGCAGTACTTC. Its translation: CASSPSYEQYF.

In this sample, this clone turned up a few times. The V and J genes are TRBV6-2 or TRBV6-3 and TRBJ2-3, with D possibly TRBD1 on 6 matching bases. Germline V gene sequence: CDR1 MNHEY, CDR2 SVGEGT. The CDR3 spans 14 residues. Trimming stripped 3 bases from V and 2 bases from J, with 9 bases between. Here the CDR3 DNA reads TGTGCCAGCAGTTATCAGGGACACACAGATACGCAGTATTTT. This codes for CASSYQGHTDTQYF.

This chain joins TRBV28 and TRBJ2-1, with 12 bases that match TRBD2. The ends lost 6 bases at V and 15 bases at J; junction bases unmatched: 21. The germline V gene encodes CDR1 MDHEN and CDR2 SYDVKM. CDR3 length: 17 residues. The CDR3: CASRVSRSSGRAEVPFF. The CDR3 DNA sequence: TGTGCCAGCAGGGTCAGCCGTTCTAGCGGGAGGGCGGAGGTTCCGTTCTTC.

The chain has TRBV15 and TRBJ2-3, with D possibly TRBD1 on 6 matching bases. V was cut by 8 bases and J by 3 bases, with 18 bases left in between. The CDR3 sequence is 15 residues long. CDR1 and CDR2 from the germline V gene are LNHNV and YYDKDF (reference sequence). The CDR3 reads CATADTGSLTDTQYF. In DNA form, the CDR3 reads TGTGCCACCGCTGATACAGGGAGTTTGACAGATACGCAGTATTTT.

Only a few counts were recorded for this clone. The genes are TRBV7-8 and TRBJ2-2, with a possible D match to TRBD2 (5 bases). The CDR3 runs to 15 residues. The V end was cut by 1 base, the J end by 8 bases, with 14 bases between. Germline assignment: CDR1 SGHVS and CDR2 FQNEAQ. The CDR3 region is CASSLGPRGTGELFF. CDR3 in DNA: TGTGCCAGCAGCTTAGGACCACGGGGTACTGGGGAGCTGTTTTTT. Full variable domain (outside the CDR3, taken from reference TRBV7-8 and TRBJ2-2): GAGVSQSPRYKVAKRGQDVALRCDPISGHVSLFWYQQALGQGPEFLTYFQNEAQLDKSGLPSDRFFAERPEGSVSTLKIQRTQQEDSAVYLCASSLGPRGTGELFFGEGSRLTVL.

This chain connects TRBV10-2 to TRBJ1-1, with D unresolved. Trimming took off 2 bases at V and 5 bases at J, with 15 bases between the two ends. This CDR3 contains 15 residues. Germline CDR1 reads WSHSY; CDR2 reads SAAADI. CDR3 residues: CASSERSARGTEAFF. The CDR3 region has the DNA TGCGCCAGCAGTGAGAGATCGGCCCGCGGGACTGAAGCTTTCTTT.

The rearrangement links TRBV5-5 to TRBJ2-7, with a weak D call TRBD1 (6 bases). Germline CDR1 is SGHKS and CDR2 is YYEKEE (reference sequence). The CDR3 has 15 amino acids. Trimming cost V 4 bases and J 2 bases, with 16 bases left between them. CDR3 sequence: CASSPTGSLAYEQYF. CDR3 nucleotide sequence: TGTGCCAGCAGCCCAACAGGGTCTCTCGCCTACGAGCAGTACTTC.

The J gene is TRBJ2-3, the V gene TRBV20-1, with D perhaps matching TRBD1 (6 bases). The CDR3 is 15 residues long. The germline V gene encodes CDR1 DFQATT and CDR2 SNEGSKA (reference sequence). Trimming took 3 bases from V and 5 from J, leaving 18 bases between them. The CDR3 loop reads CSASSQGQGKDTQYF. CDR3 bases: TGCAGTGCTAGTTCCCAGGGGCAGGGGAAAGATACGCAGTATTTT.

This sequence joins TRBV29-1 and TRBJ1-2; D perhaps matches TRBD1 (6 bases). Germline V gene sequence: CDR1 SQVTM, CDR2 ANQGSEA. V was pared by 6 bases and J by 7 bases, with 24 bases between. The CDR3 length is 15 residues. CDR3 sequence reads: CSVSDNPSTGGGYTF. The CDR3 nucleotides read TGCAGCGTATCCGACAACCCTTCGACAGGTGGTGGCTACACCTTC.

The J gene is TRBJ2-7, the V gene TRBV5-4; 8 positions match TRBD2. Unmatched junction bases numbered 4, after V lost 0 bases and J lost 5 bases. The germline CDR1 and CDR2 sequences are SGHNT and YYREEE (reference sequence). The CDR3 is 14 amino acids. CDR3 nucleotides: TGTGCCAGCAGCTTGGTTAGCGGGGTTGACGAGCAGTACTTC. Its translation: CASSLVSGVDEQYF.

The chain recombines TRBV18 with TRBJ2-2; D might be TRBD2 (6 bases). V gave up 4 bases and J gave up 4 bases, with 16 bases separating them. The V gene's germline CDR1 is KGHSH and CDR2 LQKENI. The CDR3 is 16 amino acids. The CDR3 reads CASSRTLAERTGELFF. In DNA form, the CDR3 reads TGTGCCAGCTCACGGACCTTAGCGGAGCGCACCGGGGAGCTGTTTTTT.

The chain couples TRBV5-1 to TRBJ2-2; D might be TRBD2 (6 bases). Germline CDR1 reads SGHRS; CDR2 reads YFSETQ. The CDR3 covers 13 residues. Trimming shortened V by 5 bases and J by 6 bases, and 11 bases separated the two germline ends. The CDR3 bases are TGCGCCAGCAGGCTGACTAGTTCCGGGGAGCTGTTTTTT. Protein product: CASRLTSSGELFF.

CDR3: CASSAIDYGYTF. DNA of the CDR3: TGTGCCAGTAGTGCGATAGACTATGGCTACACCTTC. The chain links TRBV19 to TRBJ1-2; D is ambiguous. Trimming cost V 5 bases and J 3 bases, with 7 bases left between them. There are 12 residues in the CDR3. The germline gives CDR1 LNHDA, CDR2 SQIVND (reference sequence).

The chain joins TRBV30 to TRBJ2-5; perhaps TRBD2 as D (7 bases). This CDR3 has 14 amino acids. Trimming pared 0 bases from V and 4 bases from J, leaving 12 bases between. Germline V gene sequence: CDR1 GTSNPN, CDR2 SVGIG (reference sequence). CDR3 amino acids: CAWSVGGPAETQYF. The DNA for the CDR3 is TGTGCCTGGAGTGTCGGGGGGCCGGCAGAGACCCAGTACTTC.

This clone was seen only a few times. The gene calls are TRBV5-1 and TRBJ1-5; tentative D call: TRBD1 (6 bases). Germline V lookup: CDR1 SGHRS, CDR2 YFSETQ. The CDR3 extends over 15 amino acids. Trimming stripped 0 bases from V and 4 bases from J, with 11 bases between. The DNA of the CDR3 is TGCGCCAGCAGCTTGGCCCCAGGGGTTAATCAGCCCCAGCATTTT. Amino acids: CASSLAPGVNQPQHF.

The genes are TRBV30 and TRBJ2-5; D is perhaps TRBD1 (6 bases). This CDR3 has 13 residues. V was pared by 2 bases and J by 5 bases, with 12 bases between. Per the germline V gene, CDR1 is GTSNPN and CDR2 is SVGIG (reference sequence). CDR3 nucleotide sequence: TGTGCCTGGAGTCGAGGGGGTCCGGAGACCCAGTACTTC. Its protein is CAWSRGGPETQYF.

This clone was seen once. This sequence joins TRBV3-1 (or the pseudogene TRBV3-2) and TRBJ2-7; D might be TRBD1 (6 bases). CDR3 size: 16 residues. CDR1 is LGHDT, CDR2 YNNKEL, per germline (reference sequence). V was clipped by 1 base and J by 2 bases, with 15 bases between them. CDR3 amino acids: CASSQGGQNGAYEQYF. The CDR3 coding sequence is TGTGCCAGCAGCCAAGGTGGACAGAACGGGGCCTACGAGCAGTACTTC.

A single count supports this clone. Different DNA sequences within this sample yield the same CDR3. The CDR3 nucleotides read TGTGCCAGCAGCTTAGGACAGGGGAACACTGAAGCTTTCTTT. Amino acids: CASSLGQGNTEAFF. This chain links TRBV7-9 with TRBJ1-1; 7 bases align to TRBD1. J was trimmed by 1 base and V by 1 base; bases with no gene match: 0. The CDR3 has 14 amino acids. Per germline, CDR1 SEHNR and CDR2 FQNEAQ (reference sequence).

J is TRBJ1-3 and V is TRBV6-5, with TRBD1 matching 8 bases. The CDR3 is made up of 15 amino acids. Germline-derived CDR1 and CDR2 are MNHEY and SVGAGI. J lost 3 bases, V lost 6 bases, and 7 bases had no gene match. Here the CDR3 DNA reads TGTGCCAGCAGAACGCAGGGGGCAATTGGAAACACCATATATTTT. Protein: CASRTQGAIGNTIYF.

This clone turned up a few times. CDR3 sequence (DNA): TGCGCCAGCAGCCCCTATGCGGACAGGGGGAAGTACGAGCAGTACTTC. Residues: CASSPYADRGKYEQYF. The V gene is TRBV5-1, the J gene TRBJ2-7, with 10 bases lining up with TRBD1. Germline CDR1 is SGHRS and CDR2 is YFSETQ. This CDR3 is 16 amino acids long. V was clipped by 4 bases and J by 4 bases; unmatched bases: 11.

The chain is built from TRBV28 and TRBJ1-2; D not certain. CDR3 size: 13 residues. Trimming shortened V by 5 bases and J by 4 bases, and 11 bases separated the two germline ends. Germline values: CDR1 MDHEN, CDR2 SYDVKM. CDR3 DNA sequence: TGTGCCAGCAGTCGAGACCGGAGCTATGGCTACACCTTC. Protein: CASSRDRSYGYTF.